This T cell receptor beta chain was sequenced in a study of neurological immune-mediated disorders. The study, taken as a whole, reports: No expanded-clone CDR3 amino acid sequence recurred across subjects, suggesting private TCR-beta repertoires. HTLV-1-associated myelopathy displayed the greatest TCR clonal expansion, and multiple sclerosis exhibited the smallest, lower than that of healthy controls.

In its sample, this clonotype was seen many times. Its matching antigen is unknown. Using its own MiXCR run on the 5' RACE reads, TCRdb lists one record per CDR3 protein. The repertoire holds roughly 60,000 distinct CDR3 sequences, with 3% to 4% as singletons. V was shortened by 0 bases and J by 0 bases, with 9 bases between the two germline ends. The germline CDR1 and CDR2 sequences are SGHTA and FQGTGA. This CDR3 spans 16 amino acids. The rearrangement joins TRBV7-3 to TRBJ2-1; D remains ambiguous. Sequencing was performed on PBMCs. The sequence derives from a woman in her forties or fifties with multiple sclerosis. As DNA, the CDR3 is TGTGCCAGCAGCTTAACCGCAGCCAGCTCCTACAATGAGCAGTTCTTC. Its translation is CASSLTAASSYNEQFF.